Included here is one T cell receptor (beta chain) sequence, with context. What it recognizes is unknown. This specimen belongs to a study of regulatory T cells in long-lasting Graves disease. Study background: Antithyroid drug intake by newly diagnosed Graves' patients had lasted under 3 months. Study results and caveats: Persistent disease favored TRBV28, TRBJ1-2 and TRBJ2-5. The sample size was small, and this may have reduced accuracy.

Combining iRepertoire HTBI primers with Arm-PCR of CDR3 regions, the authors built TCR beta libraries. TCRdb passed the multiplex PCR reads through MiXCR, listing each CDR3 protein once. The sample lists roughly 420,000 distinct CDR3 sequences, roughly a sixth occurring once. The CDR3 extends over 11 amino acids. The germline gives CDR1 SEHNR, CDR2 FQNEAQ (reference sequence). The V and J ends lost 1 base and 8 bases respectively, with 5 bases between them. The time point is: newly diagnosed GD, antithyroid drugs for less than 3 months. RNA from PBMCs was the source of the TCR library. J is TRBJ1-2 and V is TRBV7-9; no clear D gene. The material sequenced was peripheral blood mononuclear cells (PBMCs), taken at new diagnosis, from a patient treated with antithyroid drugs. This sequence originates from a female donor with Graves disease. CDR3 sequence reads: CASSLEQGYTF. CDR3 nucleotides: TGTGCCAGCAGCTTAGAGCAGGGCTACACCTTC.